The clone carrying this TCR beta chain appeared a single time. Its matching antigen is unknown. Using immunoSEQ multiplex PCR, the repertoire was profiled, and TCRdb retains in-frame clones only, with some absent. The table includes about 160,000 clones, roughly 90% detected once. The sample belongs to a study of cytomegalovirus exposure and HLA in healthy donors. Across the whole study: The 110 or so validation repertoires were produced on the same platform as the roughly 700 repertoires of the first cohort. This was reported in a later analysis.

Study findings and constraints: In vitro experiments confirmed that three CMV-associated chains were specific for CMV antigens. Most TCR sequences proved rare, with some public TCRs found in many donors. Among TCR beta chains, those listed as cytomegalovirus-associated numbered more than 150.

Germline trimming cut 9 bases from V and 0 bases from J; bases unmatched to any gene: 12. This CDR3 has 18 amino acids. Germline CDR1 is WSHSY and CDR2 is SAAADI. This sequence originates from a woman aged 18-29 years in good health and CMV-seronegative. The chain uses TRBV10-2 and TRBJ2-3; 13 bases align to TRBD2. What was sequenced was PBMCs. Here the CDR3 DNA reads TGCGCCAGTATAAGGACTAGCGGGAGTAGGTCTAGCACAGATACGCAGTATTTT. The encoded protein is CASIRTSGSRSSTDTQYF.